This T cell receptor beta chain was observed in a study of blood T cell repertoires in COVID-19. Across the study: Acute-phase and convalescent COVID-19 samples originated in the United States, Italy and Spain. Nucleic acid was either cDNA or gDNA, and it came from T cells, B-cell-depleted T cells, or PBMCs.

CDR3 length equals 13 residues. Per germline, CDR1 SGDLS and CDR2 YYNGEE. Trimming took 5 bases from V and 3 from J, leaving 11 bases between them. As originally analysed: Cell counts per sample came from amplifying reference gene primers. Sequencing was performed with immunoSEQ multiplex PCR; in TCRdb, only in-frame clones are kept and a portion is missing. The V and J calls and clone size were taken over from that table, and D and trimming were inferred from the DNA. The sample lists 200,000 to 300,000 clones, 80% to 85% occurring once. The source is a woman younger than 30 with acute or convalescent COVID-19. V gene TRBV9 combines with J gene TRBJ1-2; no clear D. What was sequenced was peripheral blood. In DNA, the CDR3 is TGTGCCAGCAGTGACTCCGGAGACTATGGCTACACCTTC. Translation: CASSDSGDYGYTF.